Included here is one TCR beta chain sequence, with context. The antigen remains unidentified. From germline, CDR1 is MGHRA and CDR2 YSYEKL. The CDR3 contains 15 residues. The V gene end was trimmed by 3 bases and the J gene end by 7 bases; junction bases not matched to a gene: 6. The method was immunoSEQ multiplex PCR; TCRdb's version includes in-frame clones alone and lacks a portion of them. The data show tens of thousands of clones, about 76% seen once. This entry belongs to a study of PD-L1 blockade in urothelial cancer. In the study overall: Timepoints chosen for blood analysis were 3 weeks (second dose) and 6 weeks after treatment start. Median T cell yield per blood sample was more than 120,000 cells. Broader study findings: Below-median TCR clonality that was measured in pretreatment blood predicted better survival.

Specified time point: pretreatment peripheral blood. The study enrolled patients with locally advanced or metastatic urothelial carcinoma. Material: PBMCs, obtained around atezolizumab (anti-PD-L1) treatment. The chain is built from TRBV4-1 and TRBJ1-4, with 9 bases fitting TRBD1. This sequence was found in a man aged 65 to 79 with urothelial cancer. The CDR3 sequence: CASSQVQGAGEKLFF. CDR3 coding DNA: TGCGCCAGCAGCCAGGTACAGGGGGCGGGTGAAAAACTGTTTTTT.